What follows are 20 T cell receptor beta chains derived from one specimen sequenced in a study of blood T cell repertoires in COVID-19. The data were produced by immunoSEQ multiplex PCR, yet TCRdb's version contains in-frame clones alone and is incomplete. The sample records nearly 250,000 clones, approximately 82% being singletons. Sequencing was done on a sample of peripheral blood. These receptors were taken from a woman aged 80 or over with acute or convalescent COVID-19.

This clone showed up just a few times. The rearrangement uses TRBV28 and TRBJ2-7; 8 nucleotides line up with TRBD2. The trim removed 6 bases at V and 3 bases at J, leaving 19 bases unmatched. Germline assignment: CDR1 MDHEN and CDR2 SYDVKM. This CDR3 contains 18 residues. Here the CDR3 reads CASRSGSGPIQSIYEQYF. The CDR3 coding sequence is TGTGCCAGCAGAAGCGGGAGTGGTCCTATCCAATCAATCTACGAGCAGTACTTC. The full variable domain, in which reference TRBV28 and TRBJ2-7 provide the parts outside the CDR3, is DVKVTQSSRYLVKRTGEKVFLECVQDMDHENMFWYRQDPGLGLRLIYFSYDVKMKEKGDIPEGYSVSREKKERFSLILESASTNQTSMYLCASRSGSGPIQSIYEQYFGPGTRLTVT.

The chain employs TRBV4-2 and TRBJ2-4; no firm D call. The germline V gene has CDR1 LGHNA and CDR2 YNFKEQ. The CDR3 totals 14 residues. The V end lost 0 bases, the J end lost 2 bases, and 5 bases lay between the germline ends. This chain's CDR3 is CASSQDPTKNIQYF. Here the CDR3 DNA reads TGTGCCAGCAGCCAAGATCCAACCAAAAACATTCAGTACTTC.

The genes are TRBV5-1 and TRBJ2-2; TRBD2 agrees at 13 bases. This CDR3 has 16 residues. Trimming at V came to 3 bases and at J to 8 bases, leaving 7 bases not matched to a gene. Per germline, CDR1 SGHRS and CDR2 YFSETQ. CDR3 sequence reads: CASSWGTSGAYGELFF. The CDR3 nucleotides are TGCGCCAGCAGCTGGGGGACTAGCGGGGCGTATGGGGAGCTGTTTTTT.

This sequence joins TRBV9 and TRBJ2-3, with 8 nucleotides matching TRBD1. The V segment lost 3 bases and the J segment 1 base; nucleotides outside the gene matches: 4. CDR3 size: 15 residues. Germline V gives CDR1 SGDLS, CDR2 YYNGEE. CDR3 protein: CASSGSGGGTDTQYF. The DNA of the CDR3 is TGTGCCAGCAGCGGTTCAGGGGGCGGCACAGATACGCAGTATTTT.

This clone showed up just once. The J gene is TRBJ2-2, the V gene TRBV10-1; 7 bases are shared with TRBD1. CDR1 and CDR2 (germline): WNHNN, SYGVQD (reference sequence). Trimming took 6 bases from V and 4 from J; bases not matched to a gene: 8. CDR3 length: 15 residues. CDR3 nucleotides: TGCGCCAGCAGACACAGGGGACCCTCCACCGGGGAGCTGTTTTTT. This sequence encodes CASRHRGPSTGELFF.

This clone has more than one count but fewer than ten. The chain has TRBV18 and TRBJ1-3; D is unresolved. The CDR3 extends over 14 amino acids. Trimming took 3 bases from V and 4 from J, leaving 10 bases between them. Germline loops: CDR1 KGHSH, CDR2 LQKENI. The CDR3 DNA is TGTGCCAGCTCACCGCAGACACAGGGAAACACCATATATTTT. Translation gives CASSPQTQGNTIYF.

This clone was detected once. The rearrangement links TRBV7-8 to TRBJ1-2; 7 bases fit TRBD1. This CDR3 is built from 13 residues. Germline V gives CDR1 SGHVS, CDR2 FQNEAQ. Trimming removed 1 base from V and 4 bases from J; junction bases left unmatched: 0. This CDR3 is CASSLDRGYGYTF. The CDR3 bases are TGTGCCAGCAGCTTAGACAGGGGCTATGGCTACACCTTC.

As DNA, the CDR3 is TGTGCCAGCAGCCCCCAGACAGACTACGAGCAGTACTTC. Translated, it gives CASSPQTDYEQYF. The chain is built from TRBV14 and TRBJ2-7, with D maybe TRBD1 (5 bases). Trimming removed 4 bases from V and 3 bases from J, with 10 bases in between. Germline loops: CDR1 SGHDN, CDR2 FVKESK. The CDR3 has 13 amino acids.

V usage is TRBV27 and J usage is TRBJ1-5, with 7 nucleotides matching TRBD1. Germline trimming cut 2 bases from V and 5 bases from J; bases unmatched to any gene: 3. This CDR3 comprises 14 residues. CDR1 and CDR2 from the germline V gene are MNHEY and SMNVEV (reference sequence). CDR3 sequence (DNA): TGTGCCAGCAGTTTAGCCAGGGGGGATCAGCCCCAGCATTTT. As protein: CASSLARGDQPQHF.

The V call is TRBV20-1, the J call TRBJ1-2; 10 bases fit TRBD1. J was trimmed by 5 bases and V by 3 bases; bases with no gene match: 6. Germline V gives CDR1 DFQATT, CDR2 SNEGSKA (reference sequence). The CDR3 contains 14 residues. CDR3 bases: TGCAGTGCTAGTACGGGACAGGGGTTGTATGGCTACACCTTC. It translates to CSASTGQGLYGYTF.

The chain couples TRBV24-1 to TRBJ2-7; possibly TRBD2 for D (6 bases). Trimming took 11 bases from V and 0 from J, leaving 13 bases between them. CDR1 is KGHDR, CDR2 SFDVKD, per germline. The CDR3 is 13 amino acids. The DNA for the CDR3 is TGTGCCAGCGGGGACCCCGGCTCCTACGAGCAGTACTTC. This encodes CASGDPGSYEQYF.

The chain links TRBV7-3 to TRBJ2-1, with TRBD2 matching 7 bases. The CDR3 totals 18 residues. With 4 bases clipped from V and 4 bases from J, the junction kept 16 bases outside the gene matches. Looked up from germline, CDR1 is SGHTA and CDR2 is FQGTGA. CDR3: CASSSQGSPGGSYNEQFF. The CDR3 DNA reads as TGTGCCAGCAGCTCCCAAGGGAGTCCGGGAGGTTCGTACAATGAGCAGTTCTTC.

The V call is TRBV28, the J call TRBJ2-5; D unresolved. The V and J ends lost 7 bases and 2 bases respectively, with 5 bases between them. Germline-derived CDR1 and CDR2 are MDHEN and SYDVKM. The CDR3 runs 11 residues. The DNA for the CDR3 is TGTGCCAGCAACAATCAAGAGACCCAGTACTTC. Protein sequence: CASNNQETQYF.

The CDR3 region has the DNA TGTGCCAGCAGCTCCCGGGGGACCCAGTACTTC. It specifies CASSSRGTQYF. V is TRBV12-3 or TRBV12-4 and J is TRBJ2-5; D is perhaps TRBD2 (5 bases). Deletions cut 6 bases from V and 7 bases from J, with 9 bases between. The CDR3 length is 11 residues.

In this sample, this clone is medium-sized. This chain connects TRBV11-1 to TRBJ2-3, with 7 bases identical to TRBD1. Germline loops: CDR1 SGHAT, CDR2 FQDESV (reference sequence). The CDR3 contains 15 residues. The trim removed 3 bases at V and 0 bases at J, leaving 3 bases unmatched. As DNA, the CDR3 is TGTGCCAGCAGCTTGGGGACAGTGAGCACAGATACGCAGTATTTT. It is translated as CASSLGTVSTDTQYF. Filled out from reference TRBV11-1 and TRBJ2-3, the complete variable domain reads EAEVAQSPRYKITEKSQAVAFWCDPISGHATLYWYRQILGQGPELLVQFQDESVVDDSQLPKDRFSAERLKGVDSTLKIQPAELGDSAMYLCASSLGTVSTDTQYFGPGTRLTVL.

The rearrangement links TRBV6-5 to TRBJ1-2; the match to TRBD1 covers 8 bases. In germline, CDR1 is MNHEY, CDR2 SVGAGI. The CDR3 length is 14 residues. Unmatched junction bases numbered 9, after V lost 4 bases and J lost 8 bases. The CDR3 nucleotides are TGTGCCAGCAGTTGGACAGGGACCGATCGAGGCTACACCTTC. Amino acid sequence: CASSWTGTDRGYTF.

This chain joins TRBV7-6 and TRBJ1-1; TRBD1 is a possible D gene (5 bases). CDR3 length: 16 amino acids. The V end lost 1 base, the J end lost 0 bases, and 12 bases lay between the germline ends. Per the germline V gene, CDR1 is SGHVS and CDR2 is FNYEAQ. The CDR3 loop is CASSLEGGAVNTEAFF. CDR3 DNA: TGTGCCAGCAGCTTAGAGGGCGGGGCAGTGAACACTGAAGCTTTCTTT.

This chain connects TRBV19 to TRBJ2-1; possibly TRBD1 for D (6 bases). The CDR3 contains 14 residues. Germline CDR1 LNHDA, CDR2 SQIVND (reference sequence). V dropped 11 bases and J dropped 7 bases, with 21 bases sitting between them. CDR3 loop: CASSEAQGRNEQFF. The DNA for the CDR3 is TGTGCCTCTTCAGAGGCACAGGGAAGGAATGAGCAGTTCTTC. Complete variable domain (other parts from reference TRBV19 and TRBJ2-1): DGGITQSPKYLFRKEGQNVTLSCEQNLNHDAMYWYRQDPGQGLRLIYYSQIVNDFQKGDIAEGYSVSREKKESFPLTVTSAQKNPTAFYLCASSEAQGRNEQFFGPGTRLTVL.

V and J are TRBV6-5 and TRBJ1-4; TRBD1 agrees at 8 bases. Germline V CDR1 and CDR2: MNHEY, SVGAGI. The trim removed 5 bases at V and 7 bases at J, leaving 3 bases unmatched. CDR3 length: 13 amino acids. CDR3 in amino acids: CASSKDRAEKLFF. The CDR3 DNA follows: TGTGCCAGCAGTAAGGACAGGGCTGAAAAACTGTTTTTT.

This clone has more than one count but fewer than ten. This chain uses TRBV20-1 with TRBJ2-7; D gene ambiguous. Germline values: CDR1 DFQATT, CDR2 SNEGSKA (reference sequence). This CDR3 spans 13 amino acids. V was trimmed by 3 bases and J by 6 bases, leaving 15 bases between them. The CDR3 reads CSASRQGFSEQYF. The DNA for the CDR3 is TGCAGTGCTAGTCGACAAGGTTTTTCCGAGCAGTACTTC.